The clone carrying this TCR beta chain was counted many times. Its specificity is not known. This entry comes from a study of T cells after yellow fever vaccination. Points from the study as a whole: Secondary responses were weaker yet peaked faster, day 5 versus 15. One caveat is that FACS-sorted repertoires could contain abundant clonotypes contaminating from the bulk population. Relatively few clonotypes were ones that appeared in both CD4 and CD8 compartments.

V was cut by 2 bases and J by 2 bases, with 15 bases left in between. This CDR3 region has 15 residues. Germline CDR1 and CDR2: DFQATT and SNEGSKA (reference sequence). UMIs were added to TCR cDNA along with a universal primer site when it was made by 5'RACE template switching. MiXCR was run by TCRdb on the 5' RACE reads, yielding one entry per CDR3 protein. Here the sample spans over 70,000 distinct CDR3 sequences, approximately 7.5% being singletons. This TCR was recovered from a man aged 25-45 years who received the YFV17D yellow fever vaccine. This sequence joins TRBV20-1 and TRBJ2-5; the D gene is possibly TRBD2 (6 bases). The material was CD8+ T cells sorted from PBMCs, obtained on the day of the yellow fever booster vaccination. The CDR3 region is CSARPPSGDQETQYF. DNA for the CDR3: TGCAGTGCTAGACCCCCGTCGGGGGATCAAGAGACCCAGTACTTC.